The clone carrying this TCR beta chain was detected a few times. Trimming at V came to 0 bases and at J to 2 bases, leaving 6 bases not matched to a gene. CDR3 length equals 16 residues. Germline V lookup: CDR1 WNHNN, CDR2 SYGVQD (reference sequence). The sample originates from a study of control samples from healthy donors and cancer patients. Profiling relied on immunoSEQ multiplex PCR, and the TCRdb table lists in-frame clones only, not all of them. The data contain roughly 120,000 clones, approximately 87% of them singletons. The sequencing input was PBMCs. V usage is TRBV10-1 and J usage is TRBJ2-7; 8 nucleotides line up with TRBD1. This clonotype was obtained from a woman aged 55-69 years with lung cancer. CDR3 DNA: TGCGCCAGCAGTGAGTCCTGGACAGGGCTTACCTACGAGCAGTACTTC. This sequence encodes CASSESWTGLTYEQYF.